The next 29 T cell receptor beta chains were all read from a single sample in a study of T-cell reconstitution after alpha-beta-depleted transplantation in children. The TCRbeta library was prepared with unique molecular identifiers. TCRdb re-called the PCR reads with MiXCR, one entry per CDR3 protein. The table lists about 480,000 distinct CDR3 sequences, around an eighth of them singletons. The sample in question was PBMCs from the stem cell graft donor, obtained from the stem cell graft. These receptors came from a human donor who donated a stem cell graft to a child with combined immunodeficiency.

The V and J genes are TRBV5-1 and TRBJ2-5; 13 nucleotides align to TRBD2. V lost 4 bases and J lost 3; bases outside the gene matches: 9. The CDR3 spans 17 residues. Germline CDR1 reads SGHRS; CDR2 reads YFSETQ. The DNA for the CDR3 is TGCGCCAGCAGCACCGGGACTAGCGGGATGATGAAAGAGACCCAGTACTTC. It encodes CASSTGTSGMMKETQYF.

In the case of this clonotype: Compared with germline, one end of the junction differs, possibly owing to a read error. The chain combines TRBV27 with TRBJ2-1, with 9 bases lining up with TRBD1. CDR1 MNHEY and CDR2 SMNVEV come from the germline V gene (reference sequence). The CDR3 consists of 17 residues. As DNA, the CDR3 is TGTGCCAGCAGTATATCCACAGGGGGCGACTCCTACAATGAGCAGTTCTTC. It codes for CASSISTGGDSYNEQFF.

The rearrangement links TRBV7-6 to TRBJ2-1, with 7 bases lining up with TRBD1. The V and J ends lost 5 bases and 2 bases, in that order; junction bases with no gene match: 6. This CDR3 has 15 amino acids. The germline V gene encodes CDR1 SGHVS and CDR2 FNYEAQ. CDR3 sequence: CASSPSTGAYNEQFF. CDR3 sequence (DNA): TGTGCCAGCAGCCCCTCCACAGGGGCCTACAATGAGCAGTTCTTC.

V is TRBV7-9 and J is TRBJ2-1, with 12 bases lining up with TRBD2. Germline trimming cut 2 bases from V and 4 bases from J; bases unmatched to any gene: 3. CDR1 is SEHNR and CDR2 is FQNEAQ in the germline V gene (reference sequence). The CDR3 length is 16 residues. The CDR3 region has the DNA TGTGCCAGCAGCTTATGGACTAGCGGGACTTACAATGAGCAGTTCTTC. Translation gives CASSLWTSGTYNEQFF.

This clonotype was seen repeatedly, ten times or more. The rearrangement joins TRBV29-1 to TRBJ1-1; tentatively, D is TRBD1 (6 bases). This CDR3 comprises 13 residues. The V end lost 6 bases, the J end lost 1 base, and 12 bases lay between the germline ends. CDR1 and CDR2 from the germline V gene are SQVTM and ANQGSEA. CDR3 sequence (DNA): TGCAGCGTAGCAGGGGAGAAGAACACTGAAGCTTTCTTT. Encoded protein: CSVAGEKNTEAFF.

This clonotype was detected ten times or more. This chain uses TRBV5-6 with TRBJ2-2; D perhaps matches TRBD1 (6 bases). The CDR3 contains 12 residues. Germline CDR1 is SGHDT and CDR2 is YYEEEE. The V end lost 5 bases, the J end lost 9 bases, and 11 bases lay between the germline ends. The CDR3 DNA is TGTGCCAGCAGACCGACAGGCCGGGAGCTGTTTTTT. This sequence encodes CASRPTGRELFF.

Written as DNA, the CDR3 is TGTGCCAGCGGAAGCTTCGGCTATGGCTACACCTTC. Translated: CASGSFGYGYTF. The chain combines TRBV3-1 with TRBJ1-2; D ambiguous. Trimming removed 8 bases from V and 4 bases from J, with 11 bases in between. CDR1 LGHDT and CDR2 YNNKEL come from the germline V gene (reference sequence). CDR3 length: 12 amino acids.

This clonotype was seen ten or more times. V gene TRBV12-3 or TRBV12-4 combines with J gene TRBJ1-6, with 9 bases lining up with TRBD1. The CDR3 is 14 amino acids. V lost 4 bases, J lost 10 bases, and 5 bases stayed unmatched. DNA for the CDR3: TGTGCCAGCAGTTCCGGGACAGGGCGATCACCCCTCCACTTT. As protein: CASSSGTGRSPLHF.

The chain links TRBV5-1 to TRBJ2-3; a weak D match, TRBD1 (6 bases). Trimming removed 4 bases at V and 4 bases at J, with 19 bases between. The CDR3 is 16 amino acids. Germline CDR1 reads SGHRS; CDR2 reads YFSETQ. CDR3 sequence (DNA): TGCGCCAGCAGCAGACAGGACCCCGGATGGGCAGATACGCAGTATTTT. It translates to CASSRQDPGWADTQYF.

This clonotype was counted between two and nine times. This chain's CDR3 is CASSFSGSAYNEQFF. The DNA for the CDR3 is TGTGCCAGCAGCTTTAGCGGGAGTGCATACAATGAGCAGTTCTTC. This sequence joins TRBV7-6 and TRBJ2-1, with 9 bases that match TRBD2. The CDR3 runs to 15 residues. J was trimmed by 4 bases and V by 3 bases; bases with no gene match: 4. Germline V gene lookup returns CDR1 SGHVS and CDR2 FNYEAQ. The whole variable domain, filled in from reference TRBV7-6 and TRBJ2-1, reads GAGVSQSPRYKVTKRGQDVALRCDPISGHVSLYWYRQALGQGPEFLTYFNYEAQQDKSGLPNDRFSAERPEGSISTLTIQRTEQRDSAMYRCASSFSGSAYNEQFFGPGTRLTVL.

This chain links TRBV6-1 with TRBJ2-3; 8 bases fit TRBD1. Germline V gene sequence: CDR1 MNHNS, CDR2 SASEGT. The CDR3 has 16 residues. V shed 5 bases, J shed 0 bases, and the junction held 7 bases outside the gene matches. For the CDR3, the DNA is TGTGCCAGCAGTCCTGACAGGGGAGGTAGCACAGATACGCAGTATTTT. Translation gives CASSPDRGGSTDTQYF.

The gene calls are TRBV29-1 and TRBJ2-7; possibly TRBD1 for D (6 bases). Trimming stripped 7 bases from V and 5 bases from J, with 18 bases between. CDR3 length: 13 amino acids. Looked up from germline, CDR1 is SQVTM and CDR2 is ANQGSEA. CDR3 residues: CSAAGQGYDEQYF. The CDR3 region has the DNA TGCAGCGCAGCTGGGCAGGGGTATGACGAGCAGTACTTC.

This clonotype was counted only a few times. The chain carries TRBV12-3 or TRBV12-4 and TRBJ1-2, with 8 bases fitting TRBD1. This CDR3 spans 14 amino acids. Germline trimming cut 5 bases from V and 4 bases from J; bases unmatched to any gene: 6. In nucleotides, the CDR3 is TGTGCCAGCAGTCACCACAGGGGGGGCTATGGCTACACCTTC. This sequence encodes CASSHHRGGYGYTF.

This clonotype was recorded many times. The rearrangement links TRBV12-3 or TRBV12-4 to TRBJ1-1, with a tentative D call TRBD1 (5 bases). The CDR3 runs 14 residues. V was cut by 6 bases and J by 8 bases, with 19 bases left in between. The CDR3 is CASSLTGTPGEAFF. As DNA, the CDR3 is TGTGCCAGCAGCCTCACCGGGACCCCTGGGGAAGCTTTCTTT.

This clonotype was observed at least ten times. The V and J genes are TRBV7-6 and TRBJ2-1; D may be TRBD2 (6 bases). Germline V gene sequence: CDR1 SGHVS, CDR2 FNYEAQ. Trimming took off 0 bases at V and 4 bases at J, with 13 bases between the two ends. CDR3 size: 16 residues. The CDR3, as DNA: TGTGCCAGCAGCTTAGCGGAGGGCCAGATGTACAATGAGCAGTTCTTC. Amino acids: CASSLAEGQMYNEQFF. Full variable domain (rest looked up from reference TRBV7-6 and TRBJ2-1): GAGVSQSPRYKVTKRGQDVALRCDPISGHVSLYWYRQALGQGPEFLTYFNYEAQQDKSGLPNDRFSAERPEGSISTLTIQRTEQRDSAMYRCASSLAEGQMYNEQFFGPGTRLTVL.

This clonotype was seen ten or more times. The rearrangement uses TRBV5-1 and TRBJ2-5; maybe TRBD1 (6 bases). Germline lookup yields CDR1 SGHRS and CDR2 YFSETQ. With 4 bases removed from V and 1 base from J, the gap between germline ends came to 14 bases. This CDR3 contains 15 residues. As DNA, the CDR3 is TGCGCCAGCAGCCGGGACACGCCGAGCCAAGAGACCCAGTACTTC. Translating gives CASSRDTPSQETQYF.

There are a few counts of this clonotype. The genes are TRBV4-3 and TRBJ1-2; D might be TRBD1 (5 bases). This CDR3 has 15 residues. V dropped 4 bases and J dropped 3 bases, with 15 bases sitting between them. Per the germline V gene, CDR1 is LGHNA and CDR2 is YSLEER. The CDR3 coding sequence is TGCGCCAGCAGCCTTGGGCCCATGACAGACTATGGCTACACCTTC. It specifies CASSLGPMTDYGYTF.

Here the CDR3 reads CASSPDRVSEAFF. The CDR3 DNA reads TGCGCCAGCAGCCCTGACAGGGTCTCTGAAGCTTTCTTT. The chain joins TRBV5-1 to TRBJ1-1; 7 bases match TRBD1. CDR3 length: 13 residues. CDR1 is SGHRS and CDR2 is YFSETQ in the germline V gene. After removal of 4 bases from V and 6 bases from J, the junction contained 6 bases not matched to a gene.

This clonotype was counted ten times or more. This chain links TRBV12-3 or TRBV12-4 with TRBJ1-6; tentative D call: TRBD1 (6 bases). This CDR3 spans 15 amino acids. Trimming left V 8 bases short and J 6 bases short, with 17 bases between. The DNA of the CDR3 is TGTGCCAGCCTACGAGACAGGAGCTCTAATTCACCCCTCCACTTT. The encoded protein is CASLRDRSSNSPLHF.

This sequence joins TRBV27 and TRBJ2-7, with 10 bases lining up with TRBD2. The J segment lost 5 bases and the V segment lost 3 bases, leaving 7 bases of the junction unmatched. Germline CDR1 MNHEY, CDR2 SMNVEV (reference sequence). The CDR3 extends over 15 amino acids. The CDR3 DNA follows: TGTGCCAGCAGTTTTCGTCTAGCGGGGGATAACGAGCAGTACTTC. Protein: CASSFRLAGDNEQYF.

This clonotype turned up a few times. The chain links TRBV2 to TRBJ1-5, with 9 bases lining up with TRBD1. Germline trimming cut 4 bases from V and 6 bases from J; bases unmatched to any gene: 4. Germline V lookup: CDR1 SNHLY, CDR2 FYNNEI. The CDR3 spans 14 residues. CDR3 in DNA: TGTGCCAGCAGTGGGGGACAGGGTCCTCAGCCCCAGCATTTT. It is translated as CASSGGQGPQPQHF.

This chain connects TRBV7-8 to TRBJ2-7, with 8 positions matching TRBD1. CDR1 is SGHVS and CDR2 is FQNEAQ in the germline V gene. V gave up 5 bases and J gave up 6 bases; unmatched junction bases: 9. This CDR3 contains 14 residues. The CDR3 sequence: CASSTRTGSGEQYF. DNA of the CDR3: TGTGCCAGCAGCACCCGGACAGGGTCCGGCGAGCAGTACTTC.

The chain carries TRBV5-1 and TRBJ2-1; 8 bases align to TRBD2. CDR1 is SGHRS, CDR2 YFSETQ, per germline. The CDR3 extends over 16 amino acids. The ends lost 4 bases at V and 1 base at J; junction bases unmatched: 7. CDR3 region: CASSKAGGPSYNEQFF. CDR3 DNA: TGCGCCAGCAGCAAGGCGGGGGGCCCGTCCTACAATGAGCAGTTCTTC.

V gene TRBV15 combines with J gene TRBJ2-7; tentatively, D is TRBD2 (5 bases). The CDR3 consists of 14 residues. Germline CDR1 reads LNHNV; CDR2 reads YYDKDF (reference sequence). V dropped 3 bases and J dropped 1 base, with 10 bases sitting between them. The CDR3 spells CATSSHGISYEQYF. CDR3 DNA sequence: TGTGCCACCAGCAGCCACGGGATTTCCTACGAGCAGTACTTC.

The gene calls are TRBV29-1 and TRBJ2-7; perhaps TRBD1 as D (7 bases). The CDR3 is made up of 14 amino acids. Trimming removed 6 bases at V and 3 bases at J, with 18 bases between. Germline V gene data show CDR1 as SQVTM and CDR2 as ANQGSEA. For the CDR3, the DNA is TGCAGCGTGAGGACAGGTTTGGGGGGCTACGAGCAGTACTTC. Its translation is CSVRTGLGGYEQYF.

The V and J genes are TRBV4-1 and TRBJ2-7, with D possibly TRBD2 on 6 matching bases. There are 15 residues in the CDR3. V shed 1 base and J shed 3 bases, with 13 bases lying between them. Germline V gene lookup returns CDR1 MGHRA and CDR2 YSYEKL. The CDR3 sequence is CASSQVIGSFYEQYF. The CDR3 DNA follows: TGCGCCAGCAGCCAAGTAATCGGGAGCTTCTACGAGCAGTACTTC.

This clonotype has only a few counts. The rearrangement links TRBV4-1 to TRBJ1-5; D is undetermined. This CDR3 has 19 amino acids. Germline CDR1 MGHRA, CDR2 YSYEKL. The ends were cut back, 1 base at V and 4 bases at J, with 23 bases in the middle. The DNA of the CDR3 is TGCGCCAGCAGCCAAGGATCGGCAAGAGGACGCCTCTTAAATCAGCCCCAGCATTTT. It codes for CASSQGSARGRLLNQPQHF.

The CDR3 sequence is CATSDAAYSNQPQHF. The CDR3 coding sequence is TGTGCCACCAGTGACGCAGCTTATAGCAATCAGCCCCAGCATTTT. V gene TRBV24-1 combines with J gene TRBJ1-5; D gene ambiguous. CDR3 length: 15 amino acids. Germline V CDR1 and CDR2: KGHDR, SFDVKD. V was pared by 4 bases and J by 0 bases, with 9 bases between.

This clonotype occurred many times. The rearrangement uses TRBV20-1 and TRBJ2-1; no clear D gene. Trimming took 3 bases from V and 6 from J, leaving 18 bases between them. Germline V lookup: CDR1 DFQATT, CDR2 SNEGSKA (reference sequence). CDR3 length: 15 residues. The CDR3 nucleotides are TGCAGTGCTAGCCCTAGGCTGACGACTGGCAATGAGCAGTTCTTC. Its translation: CSASPRLTTGNEQFF.